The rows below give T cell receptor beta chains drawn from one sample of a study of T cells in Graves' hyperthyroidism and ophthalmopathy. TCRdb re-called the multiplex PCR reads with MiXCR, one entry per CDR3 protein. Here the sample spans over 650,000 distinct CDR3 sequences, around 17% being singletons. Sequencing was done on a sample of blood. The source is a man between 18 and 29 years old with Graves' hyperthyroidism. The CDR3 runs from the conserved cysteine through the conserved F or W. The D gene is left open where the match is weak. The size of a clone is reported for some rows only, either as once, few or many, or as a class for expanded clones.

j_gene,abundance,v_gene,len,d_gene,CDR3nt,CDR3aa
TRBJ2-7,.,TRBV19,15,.,TGTGCCAGTAGTATTCGGGGGAGTACAACCTACGAGCAGTACTTC,CASSIRGSTTYEQYF
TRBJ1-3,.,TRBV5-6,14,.,TGTGCCAGCAGCTTGGGGGGAGGTGGAAACACCATATATTTT,CASSLGGGGNTIYF
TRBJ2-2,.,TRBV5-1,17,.,TGCGCCAGCACCTTGAGGGACTCCTCCTGGGACACCGGGGAGCTGTTTTTT,CASTLRDSSWDTGELFF
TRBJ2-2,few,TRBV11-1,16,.,TGTGCCAGCAGCTCAGGGACGGGAGTAAACACCGGGGAGCTGTTTTTT,CASSSGTGVNTGELFF
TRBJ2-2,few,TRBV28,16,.,TGTGCCAGCAGTTTAGCAGGGGCGAGGAACACCGGGGAGCTGTTTTTT,CASSLAGARNTGELFF
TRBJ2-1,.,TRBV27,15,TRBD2,TGTGCCAGCAGTTTCAGAGTAGCGGGAAACAATGAGCAGTTCTTC,CASSFRVAGNNEQFF
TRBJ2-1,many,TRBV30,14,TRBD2,TGTGCCTGGAGTGTGGTAGCGGGCTACAATGAGCAGTTCTTC,CAWSVVAGYNEQFF
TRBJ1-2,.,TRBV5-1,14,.,TGCGCCAGCAGCCGGGACACGGCTAACTATGGCTACACCTTC,CASSRDTANYGYTF
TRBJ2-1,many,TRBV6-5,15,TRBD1,TGTGCCAGCAGTTACACCGGGACAGGATACAATGAGCAGTTCTTC,CASSYTGTGYNEQFF
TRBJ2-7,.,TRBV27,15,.,TGTGCCAGCAGTGCTTCCCGGACCCTGATCTACGAGCAGTACTTC,CASSASRTLIYEQYF
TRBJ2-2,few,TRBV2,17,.,TGTGCCAGCAGTGAAGCGTTGGGGCCACTGAACACCGGGGAGCTGTTTTTT,CASSEALGPLNTGELFF
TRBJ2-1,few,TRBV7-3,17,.,TGTGCCAGCAGCGTTGGAGGGCCATACCAAATCAACAATGAGCAGTTCTTC,CASSVGGPYQINNEQFF
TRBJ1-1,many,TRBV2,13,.,TGTGCCATCCCAGGGCGGAGGAACACTGAAGCTTTCTTT,CAIPGRRNTEAFF
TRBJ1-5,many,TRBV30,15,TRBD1,TGTGCCTGGAGTCCCCCCGGGACAGCCAATCAGCCCCAGCATTTT,CAWSPPGTANQPQHF
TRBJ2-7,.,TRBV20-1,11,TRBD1,TGCAGATGGGACAGCTCCTACGAGCAGTACTTC,CRWDSSYEQYF
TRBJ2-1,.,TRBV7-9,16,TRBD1,TGTGCCAGCACGGGTCCACAGGGGATAGGCTACAATGAGCAGTTCTTC,CASTGPQGIGYNEQFF
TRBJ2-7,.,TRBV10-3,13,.,TGTGCCATCAGTGAGTCGTTCGGGGGCGAGCAGTACTTC,CAISESFGGEQYF
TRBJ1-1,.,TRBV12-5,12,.,TGTGCTAGTGGTCCTCGGGGCACTGAAGCTTTCTTT,CASGPRGTEAFF
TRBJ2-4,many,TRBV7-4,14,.,TGTGCCAGCAGCCCCCAGATAGCCAAAAACATTCAGTACTTC,CASSPQIAKNIQYF
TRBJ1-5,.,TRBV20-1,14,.,TGCAGTGCAATCGAGGAAGTCTTCAATCAGCCCCAGCATTTT,CSAIEEVFNQPQHF
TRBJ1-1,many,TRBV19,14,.,TGTGCCAGTAGTATAGGACAGTTGAACACTGAAGCTTTCTTT,CASSIGQLNTEAFF
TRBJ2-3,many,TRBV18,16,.,TGTGCCAGCTCACCGACACCAGGCCAGTCCACAGATACGCAGTATTTT,CASSPTPGQSTDTQYF
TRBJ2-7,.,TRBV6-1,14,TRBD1,TGTGCCAGCAGTCCCGGGACAGGGAACCACGAGCAGTACTTC,CASSPGTGNHEQYF
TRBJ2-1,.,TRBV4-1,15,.,TGCGCCAGCAGCCAATCAGGGGATGAGAACAATGAGCAGTTCTTC,CASSQSGDENNEQFF
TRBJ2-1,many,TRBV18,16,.,TGTGCCAGCTCACCACCCGGACTGGAGCTTGGCAATGAGCAGTTCTTC,CASSPPGLELGNEQFF
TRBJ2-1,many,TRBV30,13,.,TGTGCCTGGAGCCCAGACCTGAACAGGGAGCAGTTCTTC,CAWSPDLNREQFF